This T cell receptor beta chain is drawn from a study of blood T cell repertoires in COVID-19. Study background: Sources were T cells, B-cell-depleted T cells, or PBMCs; the material itself was cDNA or gDNA.

Sequenced by immunoSEQ multiplex PCR; TCRdb stores in-frame clones only, minus some. The profile shows about 170,000 clones, 90% to 95% of them singletons. The TCR was taken from a woman between 45 and 60 years old with acute or convalescent COVID-19. Sequenced input: peripheral blood.

The CDR3 protein is CASSTVAGEPYNEQFF. The CDR3 DNA reads as TGTGCCAGCAGCACGGTAGCGGGGGAACCCTACAATGAGCAGTTCTTC. This chain links TRBV7-9 with TRBJ2-1; TRBD2 agrees at 9 bases. Germline CDR1 and CDR2: SEHNR and FQNEAQ (reference sequence). V shed 5 bases, J shed 2 bases, and the junction held 7 bases outside the gene matches. This CDR3 is built from 16 residues.